The present T cell receptor beta chain was sequenced within a study of blood T cell repertoires in COVID-19. Study-level information: The cDNA or gDNA used as material had been derived from T cells, B-cell-depleted T cells, or PBMCs.

The germline V gene has CDR1 SGDLS and CDR2 YYNGEE. Germline trimming cut 2 bases from V and 8 bases from J; bases unmatched to any gene: 11. The CDR3 length is 16 residues. Participant ages covered 18 to 89 years across 24 US areas. How the authors handled the data: How many nucleated cells were present was estimated from reference gene primer amplification. Method: immunoSEQ multiplex PCR; TCRdb's copy keeps in-frame clones and lacks some. From that table come the V and J calls and clone size; the DNA was used to work out D and trimming. The repertoire holds 330,000 or so clones, with approximately 89% as singletons.

This TCR was recovered from a man in his forties in a cohort exposed to, infected with or recovered from COVID-19 (not recorded which). The chain links TRBV9 to TRBJ1-4, with 8 positions matching TRBD1. The sequenced material came from PBMCs or T cells enriched from blood (not recorded which). The CDR3 DNA is TGTGCCAGCAGCGTGGGAAAGGACAGGGATGACGAAAAACTGTTTTTT. It codes for CASSVGKDRDDEKLFF. Drawing the rest from reference TRBV9 and TRBJ1-4, the complete variable domain is DSGVTQTPKHLITATGQRVTLRCSPRSGDLSVYWYQQSLDQGLQFLIQYYNGEERAKGNILERFSAQQFPDLHSELNLSSLELGDSALYFCASSVGKDRDDEKLFFGSGTQLSVL.